Following are 27 T cell receptor beta chains from one sample sequenced in a study of shared clonotypes between healthy human individuals. The protocol was immunoSEQ multiplex PCR, while the TCRdb copy is restricted to in-frame clones and leaves out a portion. The table includes 950,000 to 1,200,000 clones, 60% to 80% detected once. Sequenced material: memory CD4+ T cells from PBMCs. Subset here: CD45RA-negative fraction. The source is a man aged 18 to 30 in good health. Some clones in this sample may be carry-over from other donors' samples.

The V call is TRBV7-3, the J call TRBJ2-5, with 8 bases fitting TRBD1. Germline V gene data show CDR1 as SGHTA and CDR2 as FQGTGA. Trimming removed 2 bases from V and 4 bases from J; junction bases left unmatched: 6. This CDR3 region has 15 residues. The CDR3 region has the DNA TGTGCCAGCAGCTTACGGTCTGGACAGGGAGAGACCCAGTACTTC. Amino acid sequence: CASSLRSGQGETQYF.

This clone appeared a single time. This chain joins TRBV4-1 and TRBJ2-3, with a tentative D call TRBD1 (5 bases). CDR1 is MGHRA, CDR2 YSYEKL, per germline. The CDR3 is 15 amino acids. The ends were cut back, 4 bases at V and 0 bases at J, with 11 bases in the middle. The CDR3 spells CASSPGHPSTDTQYF. DNA for the CDR3: TGCGCCAGCAGCCCCGGACACCCTAGCACAGATACGCAGTATTTT.

A note on this clone: This sample also contains other DNA sequences that code for the same CDR3. The rearrangement links TRBV7-2 to TRBJ1-2; D ambiguous. The germline gives CDR1 SGHTA, CDR2 FQGNSA. V was shortened by 0 bases and J by 0 bases, with 2 bases between the two germline ends. CDR3 size: 13 residues. The CDR3 protein is CASSLATNYGYTF. CDR3 DNA sequence: TGTGCCAGCAGCTTAGCGACTAACTATGGCTACACCTTC.

The J gene is TRBJ2-7, the V gene TRBV19; D is possibly TRBD2 (6 bases). CDR3 length: 17 residues. Germline loops: CDR1 LNHDA, CDR2 SQIVND (reference sequence). V lost 5 bases and J 2 bases, leaving 22 bases between the germline ends. CDR3 in DNA: TGTGCCAGTAGTCCCCGACCCGGGACTCCAAGGGCCTACGAGCAGTACTTC. Protein sequence: CASSPRPGTPRAYEQYF.

This clone occurred a few times. V gene TRBV6-1 combines with J gene TRBJ1-1; no definite D call. CDR1 is MNHNS, CDR2 SASEGT, per germline. The CDR3 sequence is 11 residues long. Trimming stripped 7 bases from V and 3 bases from J, with 6 bases between. For the CDR3, the DNA is TGTGCCAGCACGCGGTACACTGAAGCTTTCTTT. Its protein is CASTRYTEAFF.

This clone has more than one count but fewer than ten. The chain is built from TRBV5-1 and TRBJ1-1; D is unresolved. In germline, CDR1 is SGHRS, CDR2 YFSETQ. This CDR3 has 14 amino acids. Trimming pared 6 bases from V and 1 base from J, leaving 13 bases between. CDR3 loop: CASKPMDGNTEAFF. The CDR3 DNA sequence: TGCGCCAGCAAGCCAATGGACGGGAACACTGAAGCTTTCTTT. Full variable domain (missing parts from reference TRBV5-1 and TRBJ1-1): KAGVTQTPRYLIKTRGQQVTLSCSPISGHRSVSWYQQTPGQGLQFLFEYFSETQRNKGNFPGRFSGRQFSNSRSEMNVSTLELGDSALYLCASKPMDGNTEAFFGQGTRLTVV.

This clone was detected a few times. The rearrangement uses TRBV6-5 and TRBJ2-7; D is possibly TRBD1 (5 bases). CDR1 and CDR2 (germline): MNHEY, SVGAGI. The CDR3 covers 14 residues. Trimming cost V 6 bases and J 1 base, with 13 bases left between them. The CDR3 region is CASSTPDRSYEQYF. As DNA, the CDR3 is TGTGCCAGCAGCACACCCGACAGATCCTACGAGCAGTACTTC.

This sequence joins TRBV27 and TRBJ1-5, with D unresolved. Trimming took 5 bases from V and 1 from J, leaving 6 bases between them. CDR1 and CDR2 (germline): MNHEY, SMNVEV (reference sequence). The CDR3 sequence is 13 residues long. CDR3 coding DNA: TGTGCCAGCAGTAAAATCAGCAATCAGCCCCAGCATTTT. It codes for CASSKISNQPQHF.

V usage is TRBV9 and J usage is TRBJ2-3; 8 bases map to TRBD1. The CDR3 extends over 16 amino acids. Germline V gene data show CDR1 as SGDLS and CDR2 as YYNGEE. Losses at the gene ends were 3 bases for V and 2 bases for J; bases not matched to a gene: 8. The CDR3 DNA sequence: TGTGCCAGCAGCGCCTACGACAGGGGCTACACAGATACGCAGTATTTT. Its protein is CASSAYDRGYTDTQYF.

The gene calls are TRBV6-4 and TRBJ2-7; possible D gene TRBD2, 5 bases. Germline V gene data show CDR1 as MRHNA and CDR2 as SNTAGT. Trimming shortened V by 4 bases and J by 3 bases, and 13 bases separated the two germline ends. This CDR3 is 14 amino acids long. The CDR3 DNA reads TGTGCCAGCAGTGTGGGAGACGGGCTCTACGAGCAGTACTTC. Protein product: CASSVGDGLYEQYF.

This chain connects TRBV7-2 to TRBJ2-1, with 7 positions matching TRBD2. Germline-derived CDR1 and CDR2 are SGHTA and FQGNSA. The CDR3 is 16 amino acids. With V trimmed by 1 base and J by 6 bases, 9 bases remained unmatched. CDR3 protein: CASSLGSGMKRNEQFF. In DNA form, the CDR3 reads TGTGCCAGCAGCTTAGGGAGCGGGATGAAGCGCAATGAGCAGTTCTTC. Full variable domain (remainder filled in from reference TRBV7-2 and TRBJ2-1): GAGVSQSPSNKVTEKGKDVELRCDPISGHTALYWYRQSLGQGLEFLIYFQGNSAPDKSGLPSDRFSAERTGGSVSTLTIQRTQQEDSAVYLCASSLGSGMKRNEQFFGPGTRLTVL.

The sample holds a few counts of this clone. The chain links TRBV11-1 to TRBJ1-1, with D possibly TRBD1 on 5 matching bases. Trimming shortened V by 4 bases and J by 5 bases, and 11 bases separated the two germline ends. The CDR3 covers 13 residues. Germline V lookup: CDR1 SGHAT, CDR2 FQDESV (reference sequence). CDR3: CASSSSGGTEAFF. In nucleotides, the CDR3 is TGTGCCAGCAGCTCCAGTGGGGGGACTGAAGCTTTCTTT.

This clone came up a few times. The chain carries TRBV19 and TRBJ1-1; a weak D match, TRBD1 (6 bases). V was clipped by 3 bases and J by 0 bases, with 8 bases between them. The V gene's germline CDR1 is LNHDA and CDR2 SQIVND (reference sequence). CDR3 length: 14 residues. The CDR3 here is CASSMRGMNTEAFF. The CDR3 nucleotides are TGTGCCAGTAGTATGAGGGGGATGAACACTGAAGCTTTCTTT.

In regard to this clone: Other DNA sequences in the same sample also yield this CDR3. The chain has TRBV5-1 and TRBJ1-1; D not certain. Trimming removed 4 bases at V and 4 bases at J, with 11 bases between. Germline V gene data show CDR1 as SGHRS and CDR2 as YFSETQ. This CDR3 is 13 amino acids long. CDR3 in amino acids: CASSPGGGTEAFF. The CDR3 nucleotides are TGCGCCAGCAGCCCCGGTGGCGGCACTGAAGCTTTCTTT. Full variable domain (missing parts from reference TRBV5-1 and TRBJ1-1): KAGVTQTPRYLIKTRGQQVTLSCSPISGHRSVSWYQQTPGQGLQFLFEYFSETQRNKGNFPGRFSGRQFSNSRSEMNVSTLELGDSALYLCASSPGGGTEAFFGQGTRLTVV.

The chain couples TRBV5-1 to TRBJ1-4; tentatively, D is TRBD1 (5 bases). The CDR3 contains 14 residues. V lost 1 base to trimming and J lost 8 bases, with 12 bases between them. In germline, CDR1 is SGHRS, CDR2 YFSETQ. The CDR3 DNA reads as TGCGCCAGCAGCTTGACGGGGGTGAACGAAAAACTGTTTTTT. This translates into CASSLTGVNEKLFF.

The V and J genes are TRBV28 and TRBJ2-5; D uncertain. This CDR3 spans 13 amino acids. Germline V gene sequence: CDR1 MDHEN, CDR2 SYDVKM. Trimming took 4 bases from V and 5 from J, leaving 11 bases between them. CDR3 loop: CASSSGPPETQYF. For the CDR3, the DNA is TGTGCCAGCAGTTCAGGACCTCCGGAGACCCAGTACTTC.

This clone was detected once. The V and J genes are TRBV19 and TRBJ1-1; D is unclear. V lost 7 bases and J 5 bases, leaving 8 bases between the germline ends. Germline CDR1 LNHDA, CDR2 SQIVND (reference sequence). The length of the CDR3 is 11 residues. For the CDR3, the DNA is TGTGCCAGTACGCTGAGAACTGAAGCTTTCTTT. This codes for CASTLRTEAFF.

V and J are TRBV4-3 and TRBJ2-1; D ambiguous. Germline V gene lookup returns CDR1 LGHNA and CDR2 YSLEER. The CDR3 is 13 residues long. V lost 0 bases and J lost 7, with 7 bases in between. The CDR3 DNA reads as TGCGCCAGCAGCCAAGAGTGGATTAATGAGCAGTTCTTC. This sequence encodes CASSQEWINEQFF.

Details on this clone: An end of the junction differs from the germline gene, which may be a read error. The chain combines TRBV7-9 with TRBJ1-5; TRBD1 might be the D (5 bases). The CDR3 covers 14 residues. Germline CDR1 reads SEHNR; CDR2 reads FQNEAQ (reference sequence). CDR3 sequence (DNA): TGTGCCAGCAGCCCGGGGGATGGCAATCAGTCCCAGCATTTT. This encodes CASSPGDGNQSQHF.

V gene TRBV5-1 combines with J gene TRBJ1-1, with D perhaps matching TRBD1 (5 bases). The ends were cut back, 0 bases at V and 3 bases at J, with 12 bases in the middle. Per the germline V gene, CDR1 is SGHRS and CDR2 is YFSETQ. The CDR3 runs 15 residues. CDR3 amino acids: CASSLEWGTYTEAFF. Here the CDR3 DNA reads TGCGCCAGCAGCTTGGAATGGGGGACTTACACTGAAGCTTTCTTT.

The chain recombines TRBV28 with TRBJ1-2; 11 bases match TRBD1. The length of the CDR3 is 12 residues. V gave up 11 bases and J gave up 7 bases; unmatched junction bases: 6. Germline assignment: CDR1 MDHEN and CDR2 SYDVKM. CDR3 region: CASGQGEGGYTF. The CDR3 nucleotides read TGTGCCTCGGGACAGGGGGAGGGTGGCTACACCTTC.

The chain has TRBV5-8 and TRBJ2-1; 9 bases align to TRBD2. J was trimmed by 7 bases and V by 4 bases; bases with no gene match: 9. CDR1 is SGHTS, CDR2 YDEGEE, per germline. This CDR3 contains 15 residues. The CDR3 coding sequence is TGTGCCAGCAGCCTGCCGACTAGCGGCGCAAATGAGCAGTTCTTC. Protein product: CASSLPTSGANEQFF.

Only one count was recorded for this clone. The chain uses TRBV7-3 and TRBJ1-2; D not resolved. Germline V CDR1 and CDR2: SGHTA, FQGTGA. The CDR3 length is 11 residues. V was pared by 2 bases and J by 4 bases, with 2 bases between. CDR3 amino acids: CASSLLYGYTF. The CDR3 DNA sequence: TGTGCCAGCAGCTTACTCTATGGCTACACCTTC.

This clone has just a few counts. In DNA form, the CDR3 reads TGTGCCAGCAGTTTAGAGCCTAATCAGCCCCAGCATTTT. Translation: CASSLEPNQPQHF. This chain uses TRBV27 with TRBJ1-5; D unclear. Germline assignment: CDR1 MNHEY and CDR2 SMNVEV (reference sequence). This CDR3 spans 13 amino acids. With 2 bases removed from V and 4 bases from J, the gap between germline ends came to 6 bases.

Concerning this clone itself: Different DNA sequences within this sample yield the same CDR3. The chain has TRBV11-3 and TRBJ2-3; no firm D call. V was trimmed by 1 base and J by 0 bases, leaving 5 bases between them. This CDR3 comprises 14 residues. From germline, CDR1 is SGHNT and CDR2 YENEEA. CDR3 sequence reads: CASSLGGSTDTQYF. The CDR3 bases are TGTGCCAGCAGCTTAGGTGGGAGCACAGATACGCAGTATTTT.

The chain has TRBV7-8 and TRBJ2-3, with unresolved D. Germline V gene sequence: CDR1 SGHVS, CDR2 FQNEAQ. V was pared by 1 base and J by 2 bases, with 13 bases between. This CDR3 is built from 16 residues. The chain's CDR3 is CASSLVVAVATDTQYF. The CDR3 DNA reads as TGTGCCAGCAGCTTAGTGGTGGCGGTGGCCACAGATACGCAGTATTTT.

The V gene is TRBV7-8, the J gene TRBJ1-2, with D possibly TRBD1 on 6 matching bases. With 5 bases removed from V and 7 bases from J, the gap between germline ends came to 17 bases. The CDR3 extends over 14 amino acids. CDR1 and CDR2 from the germline V gene are SGHVS and FQNEAQ. CDR3 DNA sequence: TGTGCCAGCAGCCCGGAGAAGAGGGGGACTGGCTACACCTTC. This codes for CASSPEKRGTGYTF. The full variable domain, in which reference TRBV7-8 and TRBJ1-2 provide the parts outside the CDR3, is GAGVSQSPRYKVAKRGQDVALRCDPISGHVSLFWYQQALGQGPEFLTYFQNEAQLDKSGLPSDRFFAERPEGSVSTLKIQRTQQEDSAVYLCASSPEKRGTGYTFGSGTRLTVV.